The sequence of this TCR beta chain was determined in a study of blood T cell repertoires in COVID-19. Overall study context: PBMCs, B-cell-depleted T cells, or T cells were the source of the cDNA or gDNA that made up the material.

This clone has only one observation. Trimming took 5 bases from V and 6 from J, leaving 23 bases between them. From germline, CDR1 is SGHVS and CDR2 FQNEAQ. This CDR3 is 16 amino acids long. Source study methods: Reference gene primer amplification gave nucleated cell count estimates. Libraries were prepared by immunoSEQ multiplex PCR; TCRdb keeps only in-frame clonotypes and omits some of them. V and J calls and clone size are copied from that table; D and trimming were computed from the DNA. The table has some 52,000 clones, 80% to 90% seen once. This TCR was sampled from a man aged 60 to 75 with active COVID-19. This chain links TRBV7-8 with TRBJ2-7, with a possible D match to TRBD2 (6 bases). The sequenced sample consisted of peripheral blood. The CDR3 here is CASSPSRRGLSSEQYF. The CDR3 DNA follows: TGTGCCAGCAGCCCCAGTAGGAGGGGCCTAAGTAGCGAGCAGTACTTC.